This T cell receptor (beta chain) was retrieved from a study of cytomegalovirus exposure and HLA in healthy donors. Points from the study as a whole: In a later analysis, a missense DCLRE1C variant was linked to TCR beta V- and J-gene trimming. In vitro testing confirmed a few CMV-associated chains as specific for CMV antigens. Presence/absence analyses assumed roughly uniform sequencing depth across donors.

The PCR used 60 Vbeta and 13 Jbeta primers. TCRdb keeps only in-frame clones here, not all; method: immunoSEQ multiplex PCR. Among 90,000 to 130,000 clones, roughly two thirds were seen once, and the ten largest hold roughly 2.2%. CDR1 SGHNT and CDR2 YYREEE come from the germline V gene (reference sequence). V shed 4 bases and J shed 7 bases, with 12 bases lying between them. The CDR3 is 14 amino acids. This clone showed up just a few times. The antigen is undetermined. The receptor was isolated from a woman in her 30s in good health and CMV-seronegative. Sample: PBMCs. V is TRBV5-4 and J is TRBJ1-6; tentative D call: TRBD1 (5 bases). The CDR3 loop reads CASSPPGGNSPLHF. The CDR3 coding sequence is TGTGCCAGCAGCCCTCCGGGGGGGAATTCACCCCTCCACTTT.